Below, one TCR beta chain is given with its context. Its cognate antigen has yet to be identified. The record has no base qualities; no much larger clone is one base away. V is clipped by 5 bases and J by 3 bases, and the sequence between their germline boundaries is 19 bases long. The germline V gene yields SGHVS for CDR1 and FQNEAQ for CDR2. The CDR3 contains 17 residues, cysteine and phenylalanine counted. Just the 51-base CDR3 DNA is kept, in frame starting at base 1. The twin pairs came from the European Cystic Fibrosis Twin and Sibling Study Cohort, a cohort that recruited patients from some 150 CF clinics across 14 European countries. Zygosity and CFTR genotype were verified in-house, with zygosity tested by multiplex PCR of nine short tandem repeat loci. Peripheral blood was sampled from each twin, with clinical parameters recorded on the day of blood sampling. Phenol/chloroform extraction was used to isolate genomic DNA from peripheral blood cells, and the DNA was then kept in TE buffer at 4 degrees C.

The data originate from a study of monozygotic twins with cystic fibrosis (dated by TCRdb to 2020 to 2022). Study-wide context: About 3 micrograms of fragmented DNA went through around 15 PCR cycles to produce barcoded libraries. The study compared TCR beta repertoires within and between 16 monozygotic twin pairs with cystic fibrosis to assess genetic influence on V and J gene usage. Ten female and six male twin pairs, aged about 2.0 to 36.4 years (median approximately 9.1 years) and mostly children and adolescents, were included in the cohort. Twins were ranked among some 1,000 cohort participants for weight-for-height and FEVPerc (FEV1 disease centile) on the day of blood sampling. Data for three of the twin pairs had been reported earlier in a different context.

Following the manufacturer's instructions, the researchers used the immunoSEQ immune profiling system to amplify TCR beta CDR3 regions via multiplex PCR. An Illumina NextSeq system was used for sequencing. The original methods were these. Sequence data were processed on the immunoSEQ Analyzer platform, and clonality was computed as the square root of Simpson's index of productive rearrangements. Similarity in V and J usage was quantified by Jensen-Shannon distance, and CDR3 generation probabilities were calculated with OLGA. Shared CDR3 sequences were searched against the immuneACCESS database (August 2020) and VDJdb (December 2020). Sourced from immuneACCESS, this table was stored by TCRdb with only in-frame sequences that have V and J called. A share of the clones is absent; for the studies checked, an unresolved V gene accounts for under half, and the remainder has no known explanation. D and trimming come from the DNA, and the V and J calls and clone size come from that table. This sample holds about 26,000 clones; about 96% were observed only once. Of the sample, 2.7% falls within the top ten clones.

On the study overall, not on this receptor specifically: Monozygotic CF twin pairs shared significantly more nucleotide-identical clonotypes within each pair than unrelated CF individuals shared with one another (P = 0.000026, Mann-Whitney). V gene usage was most similar to the co-twin in 13 of 16 pairs, and J usage was most similar to the co-twin in 8 of 16 pairs, which suggests genetic constraints. The cohort was small, and the number of shared CDR3s showed no association with age, concordance or disease severity. Simpson clonality tended to be low (median roughly 0.0098), which suggests a naive-dominated repertoire, although clonality was higher in the most severely affected patients.

In this chain, TRBV7-8 is recombined with TRBJ2-2; the D gene cannot be resolved beyond TRBD1 or TRBD2, each matching 5 bases. The sequencing sample was made of blood. The sequence derives from a girl aged 2 to 9 with cystic fibrosis. The CDR3 has the sequence CASSPPSGPIYTGELFF. Here is the DNA: TGTGCCAGCAGCCCCCCCTCGGGACCGATATACACCGGGGAGCTGTTTTTT.